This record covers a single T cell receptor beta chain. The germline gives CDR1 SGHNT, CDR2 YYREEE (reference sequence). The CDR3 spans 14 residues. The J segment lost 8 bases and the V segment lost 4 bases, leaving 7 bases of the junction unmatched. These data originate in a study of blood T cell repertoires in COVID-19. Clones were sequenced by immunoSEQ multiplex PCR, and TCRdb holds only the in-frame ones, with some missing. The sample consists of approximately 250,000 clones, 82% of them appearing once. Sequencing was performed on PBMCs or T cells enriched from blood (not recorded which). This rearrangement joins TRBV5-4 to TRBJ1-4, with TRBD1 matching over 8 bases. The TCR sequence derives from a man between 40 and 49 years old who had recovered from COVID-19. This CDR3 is CASSRQGISEKLFF. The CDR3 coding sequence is TGTGCCAGCAGCCGACAGGGGATAAGCGAAAAACTGTTTTTT. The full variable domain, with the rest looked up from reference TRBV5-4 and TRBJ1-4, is ETGVTQSPTHLIKTRGQQVTLRCSSQSGHNTVSWYQQALGQGPQFIFQYYREEENGRGNFPPRFSGLQFPNYSSELNVNALELDDSALYLCASSRQGISEKLFFGSGTQLSVL.